A selection of T cell receptor beta chains follows, all from one sample in a study of blood T cell repertoires in COVID-19. The table came from immunoSEQ multiplex PCR; TCRdb's copy has only in-frame clones and leaves some out. The data contain 300,000 or so clones, about 89% of them singletons. Sample: peripheral blood. Source of these receptors: a man aged 18 to 29 who had recovered from COVID-19. Each CDR3 is given with its conserved first and last residue. The order of the fields is D gene, J gene, clone size, V gene, CDR3 DNA, CDR3 protein. The D gene is left open where the match is weak. The size field is filled for only some rows; it gives once, few, many or a size class.

. | TRBJ2-1 | . | TRBV3-1/TRBV3-2 | TGTGCCAGCAGCCTTGGATGGGGGGACGATGAGCAGTTCTTC | CASSLGWGDDEQFF
. | TRBJ1-6 | . | TRBV27 | TGTGCCAGCAGTTTACAGGGCCATAATTCACCCCTCCACTTT | CASSLQGHNSPLHF
. | TRBJ2-5 | few | TRBV4-2 | TGTGCCAGCAGCCAAGATGAGGCACAAGAGACCCAGTACTTC | CASSQDEAQETQYF
TRBD1 | TRBJ2-5 | . | TRBV7-3 | TGTGCCAGCAGCCCAGTGGGGGACAGGGGTGAGACCCAGTACTTC | CASSPVGDRGETQYF
TRBD2 | TRBJ2-1 | . | TRBV7-2 | TGTGCCAGCAGCTACTCATGGACTAGCGGGGGGCGGGGTGAGCAGTTCTTC | CASSYSWTSGGRGEQFF
TRBD1 | TRBJ1-5 | . | TRBV23-1 | TGCGCCAGCAGTCAAGGGGGACAGAGTGGTAAGCCCCAGCATTTT | CASSQGGQSGKPQHF
. | TRBJ1-6 | once | TRBV10-3 | TGTGCCATCGCGGTCGACAGTCGGGTCCCCCTCCACTTT | CAIAVDSRVPLHF
. | TRBJ2-1 | . | TRBV9 | TGTGCCAGCAGCGGATTAGCAGCTGAGCAGTTCTTC | CASSGLAAEQFF
TRBD2 | TRBJ2-3 | . | TRBV6-5 | TGTGCCAGCAGCGGGACTAGTTTCCCAGATACGCAGTATTTT | CASSGTSFPDTQYF
. | TRBJ1-5 | . | TRBV30 | TGTGCCGCGCGGACTCGGGAGGGGCAGCCCCAGCATTTT | CAARTREGQPQHF
TRBD2 | TRBJ2-2 | . | TRBV16 | TGTGCCAGCAGCCATCTGCCGACTAGCGGGCCCTCCTCGGAGCTGTTTTTT | CASSHLPTSGPSSELFF
TRBD1 | TRBJ2-6 | . | TRBV19 | TGTGCCAGTAGTACCCAGGGGGCTGGGGCCAACGTCCTGACTTTC | CASSTQGAGANVLTF
. | TRBJ2-1 | . | TRBV6-4 | TGTGCCAGCAGTGACGAGGGGGGGAATGAGCAGTTCTTC | CASSDEGGNEQFF
TRBD1 | TRBJ1-2 | few | TRBV13 | TGTGCCAGCAGCCAACCGGGACAGGAAATTGGCTACACCTTC | CASSQPGQEIGYTF
. | TRBJ2-3 | . | TRBV7-2 | TGTGCCAGCAGCCCGATTCAGGCAGATACGCAGTATTTT | CASSPIQADTQYF
TRBD1 | TRBJ2-2 | . | TRBV10-3 | TGTGCCATCAGCACCGGGACAGGGGGCTTCACCGGGGAGCTGTTTTTT | CAISTGTGGFTGELFF
TRBD1 | TRBJ2-1 | . | TRBV10-1 | TGCGCCAGCAGAGAGCGGACAGGGGGCAATGAGCAGTTCTTC | CASRERTGGNEQFF
. | TRBJ1-5 | . | TRBV6-6 | TGTGCCAGCAGTACTAATCAGCCCCAGCATTTT | CASSTNQPQHF
TRBD1 | TRBJ2-2 | . | TRBV18 | TGTGCCAGCTCACCACTCTCAGGGGGTAACACCGGGGAGCTGTTTTTT | CASSPLSGGNTGELFF
TRBD1 | TRBJ2-7 | . | TRBV20-1 | TGCAGTGCGACAGGGCCCTACGAGCAGTACTTC | CSATGPYEQYF
. | TRBJ1-1 | . | TRBV4-3 | TGCGCCAGCAGCCAAGAGTCTTACAGGCGACCCGTTGAAGCTTTCTTT | CASSQESYRRPVEAFF
TRBD1 | TRBJ2-7 | . | TRBV29-1 | TGCAGCGCCTCAGTGCCGGGACAGGGCGTCTACGAGCAGTACTTC | CSASVPGQGVYEQYF
. | TRBJ1-1 | . | TRBV7-2 | TGTGCCAGCAGCGCCCAGTGGGGGGGAACTGAAGCTTTCTTT | CASSAQWGGTEAFF
TRBD2 | TRBJ2-1 | . | TRBV29-1 | TGCAGCGTTGTAGCGGGGGGTTACAATGAGCAGTTCTTC | CSVVAGGYNEQFF
TRBD1 | TRBJ1-2 | . | TRBV7-8 | TGTGCCAGCAGCTTAGAACCAAGGGGAACAGGGGGCGGTAGCACCTTC | CASSLEPRGTGGGSTF
TRBD2 | TRBJ2-7 | . | TRBV13 | TGTGCCAGCAGCGGCGGGGGACTAGCGGGAGGAAACTACGAGCAGTACTTC | CASSGGGLAGGNYEQYF
. | TRBJ2-3 | . | TRBV3-1/TRBV3-2 | TGTGCCAGCAGCCACACTGGTACGCAGTATTTT | CASSHTGTQYF
. | TRBJ2-3 | few | TRBV7-3 | TGTGCCAGCAGCTTATCTCGCACAGATACGCAGTATTTT | CASSLSRTDTQYF
. | TRBJ1-4 | . | TRBV9 | TGTGCCAGCAGCGAGACAGCCGGAGGGGAAAAACTGTTTTTT | CASSETAGGEKLFF
TRBD1 | TRBJ1-1 | few | TRBV10-3 | TGTGCCACAGGGGGCCTCGGTACTGAAGCTTTCTTT | CATGGLGTEAFF
. | TRBJ1-1 | . | TRBV29-1 | TGCAGCGTTGAGAAGGGGATGGGCACTGAAGCTTTCTTT | CSVEKGMGTEAFF
TRBD1 | TRBJ2-6 | once | TRBV6-5 | TGTGCCAGCAGGACAGGGAACGCTGGGGCCAACGTCCTGACTTTC | CASRTGNAGANVLTF
. | TRBJ1-1 | once | TRBV18 | TGTGCCAGCTCACCACCTTCCGGGACTGAAGCTTTCTTT | CASSPPSGTEAFF
TRBD2 | TRBJ2-3 | . | TRBV6-2/TRBV6-3 | TGTGCCAGCAGTTACTCGTCTAGCGGGAGTTGGCAGTATTTT | CASSYSSSGSWQYF
. | TRBJ2-7 | . | TRBV10-3 | TGTGCCATCAGTGAAGGTGCGGGCTCCTACGAGCAGTACTTC | CAISEGAGSYEQYF
TRBD1 | TRBJ1-1 | once | TRBV15 | TGTGCCACCAGCTATATAACAGGGGGAAACACTGAAGCTTTCTTT | CATSYITGGNTEAFF
TRBD1 | TRBJ1-2 | . | TRBV29-1 | TGCAGCGTGCCCGGACAGGGATCCTATGGCTACACCTTC | CSVPGQGSYGYTF
. | TRBJ1-2 | . | TRBV28 | TGTGCCAGCAGCTCTCCAACGGACTATGGCTACACCTTC | CASSSPTDYGYTF
. | TRBJ2-3 | . | TRBV20-1 | TGCAGTGCTAGTCCCCATGCCCCAGGGGCCCCAACAGATACGCAGTATTTT | CSASPHAPGAPTDTQYF
. | TRBJ1-1 | . | TRBV7-6 | TGTGCCAGCAGCTATCCGGGACAAACTGAAGCTTTCTTT | CASSYPGQTEAFF
. | TRBJ1-1 | . | TRBV6-5 | TGTGCCAGCAGATTACAGGGTTGGAACACTGAAGCTTTCTTT | CASRLQGWNTEAFF
. | TRBJ2-2 | . | TRBV19 | TGTGCCAGCACCCTCGGGACTAACACCGGGGAGCTGTTTTTT | CASTLGTNTGELFF
. | TRBJ2-3 | . | TRBV9 | TGTGCCAGCAGCGCCCAAACAGGGCTTAGCACAGATACGCAGTATTTT | CASSAQTGLSTDTQYF
. | TRBJ2-7 | . | TRBV11-2 | TGTGCCAGCAGCTTCCGACAGACCTACGAGCAGTACTTC | CASSFRQTYEQYF
. | TRBJ1-1 | . | TRBV19 | TGTGCCAGTAGGAGGATGAACACTGAAGCTTTCTTT | CASRRMNTEAFF
. | TRBJ1-1 | . | TRBV7-9 | TGTGCCAGCAGCCCCACCCGGGGGGACACTGAAGCTTTCTTT | CASSPTRGDTEAFF
. | TRBJ1-1 | . | TRBV6-6 | TGTGCCAGCAGTTGGGCCGGGAACACTGAAGCTTTCTTT | CASSWAGNTEAFF
TRBD1 | TRBJ2-4 | . | TRBV7-2 | TGTGCCAGCAGCCTCGGGACAGGGGTAGCCAAAAACATTCAGTACTTC | CASSLGTGVAKNIQYF
. | TRBJ2-2 | . | TRBV7-7 | TGTGCTAGCAGCTTAGAGCCGGGTGTGGAGGGACCTGGGGAGCTGTTTTTT | CASSLEPGVEGPGELFF